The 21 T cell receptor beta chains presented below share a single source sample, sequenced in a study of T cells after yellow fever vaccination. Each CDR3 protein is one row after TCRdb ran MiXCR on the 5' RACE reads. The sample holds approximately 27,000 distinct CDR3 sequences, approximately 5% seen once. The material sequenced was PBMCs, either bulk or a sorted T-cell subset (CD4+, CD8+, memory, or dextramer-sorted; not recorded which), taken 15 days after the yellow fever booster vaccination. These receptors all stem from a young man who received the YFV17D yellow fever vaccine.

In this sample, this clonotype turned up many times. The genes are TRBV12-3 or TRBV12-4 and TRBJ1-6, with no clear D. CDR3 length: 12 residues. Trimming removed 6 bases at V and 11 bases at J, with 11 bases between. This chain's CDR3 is CASSQQEAPLHF. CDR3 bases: TGTGCCAGCAGCCAGCAGGAGGCACCCCTCCACTTT.

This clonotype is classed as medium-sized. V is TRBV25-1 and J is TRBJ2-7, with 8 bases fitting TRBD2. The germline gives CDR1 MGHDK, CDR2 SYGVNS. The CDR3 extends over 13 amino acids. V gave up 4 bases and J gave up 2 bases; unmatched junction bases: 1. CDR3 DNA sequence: TGTGCCAGCAGTGGACTAGCGACCTACGAGCAGTACTTC. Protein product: CASSGLATYEQYF.

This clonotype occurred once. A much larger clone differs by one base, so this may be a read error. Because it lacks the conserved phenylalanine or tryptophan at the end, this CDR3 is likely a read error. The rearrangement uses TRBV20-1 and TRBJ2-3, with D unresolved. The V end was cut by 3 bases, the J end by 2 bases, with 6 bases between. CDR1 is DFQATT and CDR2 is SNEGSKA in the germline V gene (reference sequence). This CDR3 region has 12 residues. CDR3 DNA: TGCAGTGCTAGCCCCCACACAGATACGCAGTATTTA. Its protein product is CSASPHTDTQYL.

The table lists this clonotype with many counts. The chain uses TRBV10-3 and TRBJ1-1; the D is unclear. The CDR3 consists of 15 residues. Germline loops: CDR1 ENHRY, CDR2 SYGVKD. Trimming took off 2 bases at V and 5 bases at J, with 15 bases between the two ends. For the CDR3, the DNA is TGTGCCATCAGTGAGGGAGCCAGTTTCGGAACTGAAGCTTTCTTT. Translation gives CAISEGASFGTEAFF.

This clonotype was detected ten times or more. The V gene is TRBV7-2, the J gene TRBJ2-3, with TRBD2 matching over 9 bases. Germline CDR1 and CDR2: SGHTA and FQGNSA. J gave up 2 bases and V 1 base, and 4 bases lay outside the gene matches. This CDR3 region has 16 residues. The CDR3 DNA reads TGTGCCAGCAGCTTAGGCGGGAGGGCGTTCACAGATACGCAGTATTTT. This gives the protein CASSLGGRAFTDTQYF.

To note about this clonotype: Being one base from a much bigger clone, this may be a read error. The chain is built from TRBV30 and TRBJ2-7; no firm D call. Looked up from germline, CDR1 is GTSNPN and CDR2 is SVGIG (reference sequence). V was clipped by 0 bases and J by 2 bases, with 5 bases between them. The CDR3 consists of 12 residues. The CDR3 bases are TGTGCCTGGAGTGTATACGCCTACGAGCAGTACTTC. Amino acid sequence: CAWSVYAYEQYF.

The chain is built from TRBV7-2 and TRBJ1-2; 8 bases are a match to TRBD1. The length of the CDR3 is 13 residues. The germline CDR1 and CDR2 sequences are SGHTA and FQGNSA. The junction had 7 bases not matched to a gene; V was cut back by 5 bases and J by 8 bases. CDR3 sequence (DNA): TGTGCCAGCAGCCCTACGGACAGGGTCGGCTACACCTTC. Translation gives CASSPTDRVGYTF.

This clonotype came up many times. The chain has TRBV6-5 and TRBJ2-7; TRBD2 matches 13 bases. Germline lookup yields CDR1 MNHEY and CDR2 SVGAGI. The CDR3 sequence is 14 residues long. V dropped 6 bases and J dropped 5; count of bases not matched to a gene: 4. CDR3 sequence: CASSRGLAGDEQYF. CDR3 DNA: TGTGCCAGCAGCCGTGGACTAGCGGGAGACGAGCAGTACTTC.

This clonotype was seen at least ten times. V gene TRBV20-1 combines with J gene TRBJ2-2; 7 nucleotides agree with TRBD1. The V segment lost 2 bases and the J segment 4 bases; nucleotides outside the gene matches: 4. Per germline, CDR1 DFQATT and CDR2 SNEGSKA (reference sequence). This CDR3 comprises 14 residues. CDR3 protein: CSARPTGSTGELFF. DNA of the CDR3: TGCAGTGCTAGACCGACAGGGAGCACCGGGGAGCTGTTTTTT.

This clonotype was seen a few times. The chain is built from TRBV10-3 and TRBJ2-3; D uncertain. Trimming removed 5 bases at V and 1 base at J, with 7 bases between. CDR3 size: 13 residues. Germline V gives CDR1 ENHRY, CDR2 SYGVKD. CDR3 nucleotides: TGTGCCATCAGTTTCCGGCGCACAGATACGCAGTATTTT. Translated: CAISFRRTDTQYF.

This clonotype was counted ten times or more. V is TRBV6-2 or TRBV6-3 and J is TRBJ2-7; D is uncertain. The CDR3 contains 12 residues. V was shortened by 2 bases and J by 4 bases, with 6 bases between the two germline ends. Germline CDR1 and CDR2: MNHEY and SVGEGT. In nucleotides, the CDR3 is TGTGCCAGCAGTTACCCTCATTACGAGCAGTACTTC. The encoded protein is CASSYPHYEQYF.

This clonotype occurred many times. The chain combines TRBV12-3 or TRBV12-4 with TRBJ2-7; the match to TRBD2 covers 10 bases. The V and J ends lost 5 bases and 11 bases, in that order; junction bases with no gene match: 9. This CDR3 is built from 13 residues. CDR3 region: CASSPSSGRAEYF. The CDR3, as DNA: TGTGCCAGCAGTCCCTCGAGCGGGAGGGCCGAGTACTTC.

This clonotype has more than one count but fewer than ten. In nucleotides, the CDR3 is TGTGCCAGCAGCTCCGGGACTAAGGGGCAGTTCTTC. Protein sequence: CASSSGTKGQFF. V gene TRBV11-2 combines with J gene TRBJ2-1; 7 bases match TRBD2. The ends lost 4 bases at V and 12 bases at J; junction bases unmatched: 6. Germline V lookup: CDR1 SGHAT, CDR2 FQNNGV. CDR3 length equals 12 residues.

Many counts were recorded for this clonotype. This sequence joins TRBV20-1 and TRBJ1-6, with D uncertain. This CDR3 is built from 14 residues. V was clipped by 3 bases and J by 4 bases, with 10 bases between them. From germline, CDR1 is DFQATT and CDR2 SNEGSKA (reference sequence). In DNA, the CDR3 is TGCAGTGCTAGGGAGGCGATTTATAATTCACCCCTCCACTTT. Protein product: CSAREAIYNSPLHF.

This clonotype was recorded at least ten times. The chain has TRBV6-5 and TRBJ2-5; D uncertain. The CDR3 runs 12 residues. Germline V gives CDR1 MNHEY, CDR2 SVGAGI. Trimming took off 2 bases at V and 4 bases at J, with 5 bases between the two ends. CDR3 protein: CASSYGGETQYF. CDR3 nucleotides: TGTGCCAGCAGTTACGGTGGAGAGACCCAGTACTTC.

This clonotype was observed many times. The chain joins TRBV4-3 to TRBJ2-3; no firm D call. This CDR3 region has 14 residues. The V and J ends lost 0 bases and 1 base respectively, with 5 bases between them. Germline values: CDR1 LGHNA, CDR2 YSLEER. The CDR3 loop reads CASSQDTGTDTQYF. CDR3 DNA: TGCGCCAGCAGCCAAGATACTGGCACAGATACGCAGTATTTT.

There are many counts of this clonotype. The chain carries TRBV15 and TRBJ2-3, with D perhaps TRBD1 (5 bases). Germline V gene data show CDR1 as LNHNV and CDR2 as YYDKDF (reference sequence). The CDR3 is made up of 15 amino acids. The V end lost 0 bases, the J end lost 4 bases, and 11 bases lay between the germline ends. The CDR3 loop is CATSRDNGAADTQYF. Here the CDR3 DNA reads TGTGCCACCAGCAGAGACAATGGGGCGGCAGATACGCAGTATTTT.

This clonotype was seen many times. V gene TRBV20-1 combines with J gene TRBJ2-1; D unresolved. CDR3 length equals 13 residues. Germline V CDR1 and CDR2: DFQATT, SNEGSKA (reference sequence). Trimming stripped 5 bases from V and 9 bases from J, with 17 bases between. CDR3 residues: CSAGKAGRSEQFF. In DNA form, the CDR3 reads TGCAGTGCTGGAAAAGCTGGGCGGAGTGAGCAGTTCTTC.

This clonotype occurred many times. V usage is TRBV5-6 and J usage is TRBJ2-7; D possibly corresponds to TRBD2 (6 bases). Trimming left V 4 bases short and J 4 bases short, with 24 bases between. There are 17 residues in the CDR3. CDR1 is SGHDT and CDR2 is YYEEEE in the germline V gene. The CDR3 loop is CASSVGGTTGSRYEQYF. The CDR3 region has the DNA TGTGCCAGCAGCGTCGGGGGAACTACAGGATCGAGGTACGAGCAGTACTTC.

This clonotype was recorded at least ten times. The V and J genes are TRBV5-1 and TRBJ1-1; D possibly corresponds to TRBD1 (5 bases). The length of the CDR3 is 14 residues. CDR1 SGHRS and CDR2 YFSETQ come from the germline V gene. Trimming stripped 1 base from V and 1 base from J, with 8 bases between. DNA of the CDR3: TGCGCCAGCAGCTTGCGTGGGGGGAACACTGAAGCTTTCTTT. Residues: CASSLRGGNTEAFF.

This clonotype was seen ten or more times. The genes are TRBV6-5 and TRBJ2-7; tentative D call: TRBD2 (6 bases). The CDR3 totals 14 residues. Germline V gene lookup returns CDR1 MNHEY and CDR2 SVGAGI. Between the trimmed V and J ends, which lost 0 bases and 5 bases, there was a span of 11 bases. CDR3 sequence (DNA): TGTGCCAGCAGTTACTCGGAGGGTAGCGACGAGCAGTACTTC. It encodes CASSYSEGSDEQYF.